Detailed here is one T cell receptor beta chain. Its target is unknown. The data were produced by immunoSEQ multiplex PCR, yet TCRdb's version contains in-frame clones alone and is incomplete. The table lists 17,000 or so clones, about 90% of them singletons. This entry is derived from a study of T cells after posttransplantation cyclophosphamide. Cyclophosphamide on days +3 and +4 followed busulfan-fludarabine conditioning and a marrow graft. Trimming stripped 2 bases from V and 4 bases from J, with 11 bases between. This CDR3 spans 15 amino acids. Germline V CDR1 and CDR2: MNHEY, SMNVEV (reference sequence). Study results and caveats: Donor-recipient repertoire similarity was low at 1-2 months, rising over year one. Recipient CMV seropositivity and CMV reactivation strongly tracked TRB clonality. Tissue-infiltrating T cells from skin or gut overlapped little with blood T cells.

This chain connects TRBV27 to TRBJ2-2, with TRBD1 as a possible D gene (5 bases). The sequence was collected from a male patient aged 60-70 years who received an allogeneic stem cell transplant from a related donor and was CMV-positive. The graft donor may be the source of some T cells. The input for sequencing was CD4+ T cells sorted from blood, taken after allogeneic stem cell transplant with posttransplant cyclophosphamide. CDR3 nucleotide sequence: TGTGCCAGCAGTTTAATGGGGCGCGCCACCGGGGAGCTGTTTTTT. It yields the protein CASSLMGRATGELFF.